This TCR beta chain was observed in a study of response to subunit inactivated influenza vaccine. The CDR3 sequence is 14 residues long. Germline CDR1 MNHEY, CDR2 SVGEGT. Germline trimming cut 2 bases from V and 4 bases from J; bases unmatched to any gene: 4. One entry per CDR3 protein, called by TCRdb with MiXCR from the RT-PCR reads. The sample yields about 780,000 distinct CDR3 sequences, approximately 17% seen once. This sequence originates from a middle-aged man who received an inactivated influenza vaccine. This material consisted of PBMCs from blood, taken 5 days after vaccination. The rearrangement joins TRBV6-2 or TRBV6-3 to TRBJ1-1, with 7 bases aligning to TRBD1. CDR3 DNA: TGTGCCAGCAGTTACAGGGGGCGCGCCACTGAAGCTTTCTTT. Translating it yields CASSYRGRATEAFF.